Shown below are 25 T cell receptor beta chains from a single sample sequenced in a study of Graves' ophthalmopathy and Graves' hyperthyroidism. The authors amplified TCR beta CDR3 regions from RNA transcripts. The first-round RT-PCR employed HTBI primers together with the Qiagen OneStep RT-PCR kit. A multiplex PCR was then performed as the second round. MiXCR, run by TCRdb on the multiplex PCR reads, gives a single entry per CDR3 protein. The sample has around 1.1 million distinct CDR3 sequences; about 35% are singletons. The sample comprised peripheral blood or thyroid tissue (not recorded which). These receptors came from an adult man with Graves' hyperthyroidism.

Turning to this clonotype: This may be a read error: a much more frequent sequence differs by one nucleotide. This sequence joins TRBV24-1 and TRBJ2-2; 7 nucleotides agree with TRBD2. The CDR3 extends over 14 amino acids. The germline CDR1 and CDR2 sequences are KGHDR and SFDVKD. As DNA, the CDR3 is TGTGCCACCAGTGAGCCGGTACGGGGCGGGGGGCTGTTTTTT. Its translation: CATSEPVRGGGLFF.

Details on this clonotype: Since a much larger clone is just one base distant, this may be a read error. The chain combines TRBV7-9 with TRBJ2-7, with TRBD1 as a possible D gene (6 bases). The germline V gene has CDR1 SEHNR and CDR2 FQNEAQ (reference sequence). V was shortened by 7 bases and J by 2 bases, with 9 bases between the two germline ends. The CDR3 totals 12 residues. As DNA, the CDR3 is TGTGCCAGCACGGACAGAACCTACGAGCAGTACTTC. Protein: CASTDRTYEQYF.

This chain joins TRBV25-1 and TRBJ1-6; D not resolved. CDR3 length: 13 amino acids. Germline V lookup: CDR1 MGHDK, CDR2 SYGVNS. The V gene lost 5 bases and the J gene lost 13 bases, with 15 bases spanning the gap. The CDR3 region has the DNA TGTGCCAGCAGTTACGAAGGGAACGCGCCCCTCCACTTT. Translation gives CASSYEGNAPLHF.

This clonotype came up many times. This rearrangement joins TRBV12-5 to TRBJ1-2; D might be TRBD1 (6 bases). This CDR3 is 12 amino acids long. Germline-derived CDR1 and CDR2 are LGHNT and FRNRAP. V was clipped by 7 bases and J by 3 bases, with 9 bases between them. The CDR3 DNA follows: TGTGCTAGTGTTGGGGGCGACTATGGCTACACCTTC. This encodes CASVGGDYGYTF.

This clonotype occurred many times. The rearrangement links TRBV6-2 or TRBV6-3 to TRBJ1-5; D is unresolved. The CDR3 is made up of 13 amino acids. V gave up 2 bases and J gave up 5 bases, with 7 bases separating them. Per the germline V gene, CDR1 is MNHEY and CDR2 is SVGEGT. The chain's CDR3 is CASSYQPDQPQHF. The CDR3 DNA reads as TGTGCCAGCAGTTACCAGCCGGATCAGCCCCAGCATTTT.

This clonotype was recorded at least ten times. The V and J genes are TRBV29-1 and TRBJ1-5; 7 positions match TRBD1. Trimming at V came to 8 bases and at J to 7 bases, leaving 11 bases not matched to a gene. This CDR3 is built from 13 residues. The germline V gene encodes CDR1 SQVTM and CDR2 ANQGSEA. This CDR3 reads CSSLDRAGQPQHF. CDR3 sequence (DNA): TGCAGCTCATTAGACAGGGCGGGGCAGCCCCAGCATTTT.

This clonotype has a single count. DNA of the CDR3: TGTGCCACCAGCGAGGGGGTGAAGGGGGGAAACACCATATATTTT. Amino acid sequence: CATSEGVKGGNTIYF. The J gene is TRBJ1-3, the V gene TRBV15, with D possibly matching TRBD1 (6 bases). Germline V lookup: CDR1 LNHNV, CDR2 YYDKDF (reference sequence). The CDR3 sequence is 15 residues long. The V and J ends lost 5 bases and 4 bases respectively, with 15 bases between them.

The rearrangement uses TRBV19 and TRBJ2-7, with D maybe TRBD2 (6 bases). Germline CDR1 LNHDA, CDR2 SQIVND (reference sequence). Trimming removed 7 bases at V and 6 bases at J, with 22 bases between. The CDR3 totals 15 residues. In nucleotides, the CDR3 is TGTGCCAGTATCTCCAGTAGCGGAGTCAACACCGAGCAGTACTTC. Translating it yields CASISSSGVNTEQYF.

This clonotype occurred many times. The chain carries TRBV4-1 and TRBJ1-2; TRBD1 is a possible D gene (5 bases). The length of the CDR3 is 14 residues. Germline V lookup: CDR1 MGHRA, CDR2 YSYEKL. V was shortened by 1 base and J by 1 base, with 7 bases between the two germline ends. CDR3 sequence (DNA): TGCGCCAGCAGCCAAGTCGACAGTAACTATGGCTACACCTTC. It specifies CASSQVDSNYGYTF.

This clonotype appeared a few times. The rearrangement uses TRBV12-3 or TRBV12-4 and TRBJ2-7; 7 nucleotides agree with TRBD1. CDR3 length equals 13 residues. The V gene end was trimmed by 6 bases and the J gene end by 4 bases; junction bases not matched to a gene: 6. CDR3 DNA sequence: TGTGCCAGCAGCCAACCGGACAGGTACGAGCAGTACTTC. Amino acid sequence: CASSQPDRYEQYF.

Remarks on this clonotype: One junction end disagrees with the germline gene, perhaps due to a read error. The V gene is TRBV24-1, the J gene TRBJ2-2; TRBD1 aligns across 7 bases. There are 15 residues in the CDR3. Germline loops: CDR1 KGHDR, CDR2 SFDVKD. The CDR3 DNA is TGTGCCAGCAGTTACGGGACAGAATACACCGGGGAGCTGTTTTTT. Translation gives CASSYGTEYTGELFF.

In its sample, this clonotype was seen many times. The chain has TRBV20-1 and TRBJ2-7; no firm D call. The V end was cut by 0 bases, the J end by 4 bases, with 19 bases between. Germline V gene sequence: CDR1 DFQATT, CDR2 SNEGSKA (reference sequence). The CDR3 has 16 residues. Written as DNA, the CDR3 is TGCAGTGCTAGAGACGGCCGTGCCGGCTGGCAATACGAGCAGTACTTC. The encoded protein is CSARDGRAGWQYEQYF.

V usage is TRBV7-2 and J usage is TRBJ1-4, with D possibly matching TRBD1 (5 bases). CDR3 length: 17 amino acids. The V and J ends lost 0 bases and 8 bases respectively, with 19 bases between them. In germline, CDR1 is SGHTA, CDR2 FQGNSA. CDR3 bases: TGTGCCAGCAGCTTAGCCAATACCAGGGCGGGCTGGGAAAAACTGTTTTTT. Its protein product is CASSLANTRAGWEKLFF.

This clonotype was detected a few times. The chain's CDR3 is CAISESGTGGTEAFF. The DNA of the CDR3 is TGTGCCATCAGTGAGTCTGGGACAGGGGGCACTGAAGCTTTCTTT. J is TRBJ1-1 and V is TRBV10-3, with 11 bases fitting TRBD1. The CDR3 is 15 residues long. Germline CDR1 ENHRY, CDR2 SYGVKD. The V and J ends lost 0 bases and 4 bases, in that order; junction bases with no gene match: 1.

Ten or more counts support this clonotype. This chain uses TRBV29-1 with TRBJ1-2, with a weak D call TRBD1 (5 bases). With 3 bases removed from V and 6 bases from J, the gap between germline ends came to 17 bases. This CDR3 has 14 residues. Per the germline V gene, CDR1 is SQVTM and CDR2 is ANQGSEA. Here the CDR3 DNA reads TGCAGCGTTGATGGGGGTGTGGAGGTACATGGCTACACCTTC. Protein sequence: CSVDGGVEVHGYTF.

The CDR3 region has the DNA TGTGCCAGCGTGGGGACAGGGAGCACGCAGCAGGAACTGTTTTTT. Translating gives CASVGTGSTQQELFF. The chain uses TRBV9 and TRBJ1-4; 9 positions agree with TRBD1. The CDR3 is 15 residues long. Germline values: CDR1 SGDLS, CDR2 YYNGEE. V gave up 7 bases and J gave up 12 bases; unmatched junction bases: 16.

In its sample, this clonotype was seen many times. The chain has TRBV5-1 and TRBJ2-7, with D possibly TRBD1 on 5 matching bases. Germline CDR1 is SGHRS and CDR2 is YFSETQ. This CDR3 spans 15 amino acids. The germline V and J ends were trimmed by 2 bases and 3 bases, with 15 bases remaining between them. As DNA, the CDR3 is TGCGCCAGCAGCTTACTTTCGACAGCTAGCTACGAGCAGTACTTC. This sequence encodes CASSLLSTASYEQYF.

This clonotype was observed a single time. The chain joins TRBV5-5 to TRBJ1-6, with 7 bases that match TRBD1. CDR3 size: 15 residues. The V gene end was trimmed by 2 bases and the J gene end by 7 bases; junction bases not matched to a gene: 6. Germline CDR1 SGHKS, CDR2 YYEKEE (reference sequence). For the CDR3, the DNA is TGTGCCAGCAGCTTATGGGACAGCGAAAATTCACCCCTCCACTTT. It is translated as CASSLWDSENSPLHF.

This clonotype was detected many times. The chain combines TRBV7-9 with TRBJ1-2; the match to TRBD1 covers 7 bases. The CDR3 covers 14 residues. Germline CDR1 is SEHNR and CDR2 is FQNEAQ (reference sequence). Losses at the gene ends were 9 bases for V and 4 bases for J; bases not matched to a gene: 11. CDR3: CASGDPTGSYGYTF. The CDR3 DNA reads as TGTGCCAGTGGAGACCCGACAGGGTCCTATGGCTACACCTTC. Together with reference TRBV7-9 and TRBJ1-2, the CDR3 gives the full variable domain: DTGVSQNPRHKITKRGQNVTFRCDPISEHNRLYWYRQTLGQGPEFLTYFQNEAQLEKSRLLSDRFSAERPKGSFSTLEIQRTEQGDSAMYLCASGDPTGSYGYTFGSGTRLTVV.

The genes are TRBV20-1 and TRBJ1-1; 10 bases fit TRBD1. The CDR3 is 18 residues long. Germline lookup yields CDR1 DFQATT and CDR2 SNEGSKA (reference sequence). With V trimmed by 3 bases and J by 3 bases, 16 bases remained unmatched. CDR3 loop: CSARGQGRWGVDDTEAFF. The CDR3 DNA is TGCAGTGCTAGGGGACAGGGGCGCTGGGGAGTTGACGACACTGAAGCTTTCTTT.

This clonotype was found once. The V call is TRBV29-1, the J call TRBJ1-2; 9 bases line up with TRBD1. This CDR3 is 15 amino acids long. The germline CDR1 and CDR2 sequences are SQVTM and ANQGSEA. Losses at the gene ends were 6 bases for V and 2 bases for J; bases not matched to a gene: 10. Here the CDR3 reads CSVLRDRVHNYGYTF. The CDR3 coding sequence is TGCAGCGTCCTCCGGGACAGGGTACACAACTATGGCTACACCTTC.

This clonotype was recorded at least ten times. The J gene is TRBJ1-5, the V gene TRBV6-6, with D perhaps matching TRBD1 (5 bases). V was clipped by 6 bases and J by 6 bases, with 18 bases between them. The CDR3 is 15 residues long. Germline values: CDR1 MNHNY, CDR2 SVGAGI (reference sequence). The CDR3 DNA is TGTGCCAGCAGACCCCGGGGCGGTTCAGTTCAGCCCCAGCATTTT. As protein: CASRPRGGSVQPQHF.

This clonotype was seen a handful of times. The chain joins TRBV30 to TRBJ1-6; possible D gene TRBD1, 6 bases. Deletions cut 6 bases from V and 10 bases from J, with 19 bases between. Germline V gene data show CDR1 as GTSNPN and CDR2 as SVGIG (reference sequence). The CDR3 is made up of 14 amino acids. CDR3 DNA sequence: TGTGCCTGCGGTACTCAGGGGAGGCAATCACCCCTCCACTTT. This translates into CACGTQGRQSPLHF.

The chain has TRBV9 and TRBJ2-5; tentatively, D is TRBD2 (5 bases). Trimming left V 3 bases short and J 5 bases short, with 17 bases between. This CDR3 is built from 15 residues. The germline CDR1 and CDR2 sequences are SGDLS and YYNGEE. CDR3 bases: TGTGCCAGCAGCGCCCGGGGTCTAGTCTCGGAGACCCAGTACTTC. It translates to CASSARGLVSETQYF.

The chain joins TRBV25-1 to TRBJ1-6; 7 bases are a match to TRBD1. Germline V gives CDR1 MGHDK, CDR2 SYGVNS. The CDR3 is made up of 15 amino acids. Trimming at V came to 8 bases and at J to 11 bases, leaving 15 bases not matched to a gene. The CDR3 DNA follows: TGTGCCAGCCAAAAGACAGGGTCAAGGTCTGCACCCCTCCACTTT. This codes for CASQKTGSRSAPLHF.